These 2 T cell receptor beta chains originate from one sample sequenced in a study of radiotherapy plus CTLA-4 blockade in lung cancer. Generated by immunoSEQ multiplex PCR, the TCRdb table keeps only in-frame clones and is missing some. The table shows about 38,000 clones, with roughly 77% occurring only once. The source was peripheral blood, collected from a patient treated with radiotherapy plus ipilimumab. The receptors shown here come from a human donor with non-small cell lung cancer who had stable disease on radiotherapy plus ipilimumab.

J is TRBJ1-1 and V is TRBV11-2, with D possibly matching TRBD1 (6 bases). Per the germline V gene, CDR1 is SGHAT and CDR2 is FQNNGV. Deletions cut 6 bases from V and 4 bases from J, with 15 bases between. This CDR3 has 14 residues. The CDR3 sequence: CASRSGTRGTEAFF. DNA for the CDR3: TGTGCCAGCAGGAGTGGGACAAGGGGCACTGAAGCTTTCTTT. Variable domain in full (rest from reference TRBV11-2 and TRBJ1-1): EAGVAQSPRYKIIEKRQSVAFWCNPISGHATLYWYQQILGQGPKLLIQFQNNGVVDDSQLPKDRFSAERLKGVDSTLKIQPAKLEDSAVYLCASRSGTRGTEAFFGQGTRLTVV.

This clone was counted between two and nine times. The germline gene is not matched at one end of the junction; a read error may be the cause. The rearrangement links TRBV13 to TRBJ1-2; tentative D call: TRBD1 (5 bases). Germline CDR1 PRHDT, CDR2 FYEKMQ (reference sequence). The CDR3 totals 15 residues. This CDR3 is CARRSGPGGGYGYTF. CDR3 nucleotides: TGCGCCCGCCGCTCGGGCCCGGGGGGGGGCTATGGCTACACCTTC. Looking up the rest from reference TRBV13 and TRBJ1-2 gives the full variable domain: AAGVIQSPRHLIKEKRETATLKCYPIPRHDTVYWYQQGPGQDPQFLISFYEKMQSDKGSIPDRFSAQQFSDYHSELNMSSLELGDSALYFCARRSGPGGGYGYTFGSGTRLTVV.